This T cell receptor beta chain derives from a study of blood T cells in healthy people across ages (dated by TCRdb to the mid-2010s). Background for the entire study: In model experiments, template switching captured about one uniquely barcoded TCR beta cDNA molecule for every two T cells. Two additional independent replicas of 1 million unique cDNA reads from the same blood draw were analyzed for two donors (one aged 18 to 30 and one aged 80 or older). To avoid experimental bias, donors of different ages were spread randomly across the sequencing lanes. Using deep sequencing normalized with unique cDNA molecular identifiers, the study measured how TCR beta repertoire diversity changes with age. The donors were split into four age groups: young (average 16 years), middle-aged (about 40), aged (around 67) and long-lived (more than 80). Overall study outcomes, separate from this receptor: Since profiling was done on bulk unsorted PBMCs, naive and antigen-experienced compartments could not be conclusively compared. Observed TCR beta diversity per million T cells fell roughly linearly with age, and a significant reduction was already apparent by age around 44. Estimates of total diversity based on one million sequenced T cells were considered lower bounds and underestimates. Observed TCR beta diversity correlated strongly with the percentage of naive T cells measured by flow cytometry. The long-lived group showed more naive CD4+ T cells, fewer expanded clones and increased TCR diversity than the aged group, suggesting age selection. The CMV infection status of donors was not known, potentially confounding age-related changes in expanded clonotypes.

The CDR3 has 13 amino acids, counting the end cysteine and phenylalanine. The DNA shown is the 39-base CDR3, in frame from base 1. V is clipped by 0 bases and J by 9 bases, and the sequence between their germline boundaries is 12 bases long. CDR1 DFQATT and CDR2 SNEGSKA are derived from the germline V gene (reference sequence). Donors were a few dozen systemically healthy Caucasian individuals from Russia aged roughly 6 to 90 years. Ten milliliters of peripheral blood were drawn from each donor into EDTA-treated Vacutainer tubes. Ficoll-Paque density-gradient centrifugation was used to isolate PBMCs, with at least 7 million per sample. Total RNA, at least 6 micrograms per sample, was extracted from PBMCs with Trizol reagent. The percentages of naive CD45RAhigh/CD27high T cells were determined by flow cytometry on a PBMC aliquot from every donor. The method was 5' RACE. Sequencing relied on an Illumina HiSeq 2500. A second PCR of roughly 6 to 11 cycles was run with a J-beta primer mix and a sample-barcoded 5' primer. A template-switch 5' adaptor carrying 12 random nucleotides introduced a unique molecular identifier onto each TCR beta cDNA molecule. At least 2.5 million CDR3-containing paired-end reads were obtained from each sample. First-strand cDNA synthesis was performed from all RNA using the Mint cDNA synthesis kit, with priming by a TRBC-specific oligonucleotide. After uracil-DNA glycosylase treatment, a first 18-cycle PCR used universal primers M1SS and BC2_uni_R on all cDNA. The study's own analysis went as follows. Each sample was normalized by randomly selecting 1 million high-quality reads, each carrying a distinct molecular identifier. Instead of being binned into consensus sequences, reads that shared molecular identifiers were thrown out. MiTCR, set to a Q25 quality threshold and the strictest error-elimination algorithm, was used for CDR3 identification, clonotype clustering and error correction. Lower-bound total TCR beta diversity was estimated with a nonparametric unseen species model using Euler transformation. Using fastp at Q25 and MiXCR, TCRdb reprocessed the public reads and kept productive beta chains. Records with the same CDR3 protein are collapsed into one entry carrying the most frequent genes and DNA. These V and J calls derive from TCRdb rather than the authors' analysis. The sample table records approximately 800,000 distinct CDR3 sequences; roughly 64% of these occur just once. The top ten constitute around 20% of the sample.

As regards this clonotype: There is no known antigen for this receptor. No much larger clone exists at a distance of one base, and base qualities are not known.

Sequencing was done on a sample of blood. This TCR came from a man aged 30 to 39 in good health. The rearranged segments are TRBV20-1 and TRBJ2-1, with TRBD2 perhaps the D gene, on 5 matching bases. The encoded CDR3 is CSARDPFGSEQFF. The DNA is TGCAGTGCTAGAGATCCTTTTGGGAGTGAGCAGTTCTTC.